Listed here are 10 T cell receptor beta chains from one sample, sequenced in a study of post-analysis software for immune sequencing data. General study findings and limits: About 5 TRBV segments (TRBV5-6, TRBV5-1 and TRBV20-1 among them) occurred more frequently in patients than in controls.

The antigens these receptors bind are not known. cDNA libraries for TCR beta contained unique molecular identifiers. TCRdb passed the PCR reads through MiXCR, listing each CDR3 protein once. This table holds 700,000 to 800,000 distinct CDR3 sequences, 25% to 30% found once. Sequenced material: blood. The receptors come from a girl between 10 and 17 years old with multiple sclerosis.

This clonotype occurred a few times. The chain is built from TRBV18 and TRBJ1-1, with 7 nucleotides matching TRBD1. CDR1 and CDR2 from the germline V gene are KGHSH and LQKENI. V was clipped by 4 bases and J by 2 bases; unmatched bases: 7. The CDR3 extends over 15 amino acids. The CDR3 sequence is CASSRDRTTNTEAFF. The DNA of the CDR3 is TGTGCCAGCTCACGGGACAGAACCACTAACACTGAAGCTTTCTTT.

This clonotype showed up many times. The J gene is TRBJ2-7, the V gene TRBV29-1; D may be TRBD1 or TRBD2 (5 bases each). Trimming removed 8 bases at V and 0 bases at J, with 17 bases between. This CDR3 spans 14 amino acids. Germline V gene lookup returns CDR1 SQVTM and CDR2 ANQGSEA. CDR3 DNA sequence: TGCAGCCCTCACCCGGGACGGAACTCCTACGAGCAGTACTTC. Its protein is CSPHPGRNSYEQYF.

As concerns this clonotype: A much larger clone sits a single nucleotide away, making a read error possible. This rearrangement joins TRBV7-8 to TRBJ2-1, with 8 bases matching TRBD1. The CDR3 spans 16 residues. V was pared by 2 bases and J by 5 bases, with 8 bases of the junction left unmatched. In germline, CDR1 is SGHVS, CDR2 FQNEAQ. CDR3 in amino acids: CASSLIRTGLNNEQFF. The CDR3 bases are TGTGCCAGCAGCTTAATCCGGACAGGGCTTAACAATGAGCAGTTCTTC.

This clonotype showed up just once. CDR3 sequence (DNA): TGTGCCAGCAGCCAAATGACTAGCCAAGAGACCCAGTACTTC. As protein: CASSQMTSQETQYF. The chain recombines TRBV7-2 with TRBJ2-5; possibly TRBD2 for D (6 bases). V shed 5 bases and J shed 1 base, with 11 bases lying between them. This CDR3 is built from 14 residues. Germline-derived CDR1 and CDR2 are SGHTA and FQGNSA.

The table lists this clonotype with a few counts. This chain uses TRBV5-1 with TRBJ1-1; D call uncertain. The CDR3 loop spans 13 amino acids. The germline gives CDR1 SGHRS, CDR2 YFSETQ. The V end was cut by 0 bases, the J end by 8 bases, with 11 bases between. The CDR3 loop reads CASSLGGRLEAFF. In DNA form, the CDR3 reads TGCGCCAGCAGCTTGGGCGGACGGCTGGAAGCTTTCTTT.

The chain links TRBV6-6 to TRBJ1-5; D gene ambiguous. V lost 5 bases, J lost 4 bases, and 9 bases lay in between. Germline CDR1 and CDR2: MNHNY and SVGAGI (reference sequence). This CDR3 is built from 13 residues. The CDR3 DNA reads as TGTGCCAGCAGTCGCATACTGAATCAGCCCCAGCATTTT. Its translation is CASSRILNQPQHF.

The J gene is TRBJ2-6, the V gene TRBV19, with D hard to call. The CDR3 extends over 14 amino acids. Per the germline V gene, CDR1 is LNHDA and CDR2 is SQIVND (reference sequence). Trimming pared 3 bases from V and 12 bases from J, leaving 15 bases between. The CDR3 loop is CASSIRTVQGVLTF. In nucleotides, the CDR3 is TGTGCCAGTAGTATCCGGACGGTGCAAGGCGTCCTGACTTTC.

The chain uses TRBV28 and TRBJ2-7; D not certain. From germline, CDR1 is MDHEN and CDR2 SYDVKM. This CDR3 has 15 residues. Between the trimmed V and J ends, which lost 6 bases and 3 bases, there was a span of 18 bases. CDR3 in amino acids: CASSSIPGRHYEQYF. CDR3 coding DNA: TGTGCCAGCAGCTCAATCCCTGGCAGGCACTACGAGCAGTACTTC.

The chain employs TRBV4-3 and TRBJ1-4; D is possibly TRBD1 (5 bases). This CDR3 region has 17 residues. Trimming cost V 0 bases and J 3 bases, with 14 bases left between them. Germline assignment: CDR1 LGHNA and CDR2 YSLEER. DNA of the CDR3: TGCGCCAGCAGCCAAGATTCTCGGGGGGGAGCTAATGAAAAACTGTTTTTT. This translates into CASSQDSRGGANEKLFF.

This clonotype was detected a few times. The genes are TRBV4-3 and TRBJ2-4, with 7 bases identical to TRBD2. This CDR3 spans 16 amino acids. The junction had 3 bases not matched to a gene; V was cut back by 1 base and J by 0 bases. From germline, CDR1 is LGHNA and CDR2 YSLEER. Here the CDR3 reads CASSQVSGGAKNIQYF. The CDR3 DNA follows: TGCGCCAGCAGCCAAGTTTCGGGAGGAGCCAAAAACATTCAGTACTTC.